This is a list of T cell receptor beta chains from one sample in a study of CD8+CD57+ T cells in acquired aplastic anemia. MiXCR, run by TCRdb on the reads, gives a single entry per CDR3 protein. Of 180,000 or so distinct CDR3 sequences listed, less than 60% are singletons. Sequencing used sorted CD4+, CD8+, or CD8+CD57+ T cells (not recorded which) from PBMCs. The receptors come from a human donor with aplastic anemia. Each CDR3 is given with its conserved first and last residue. D genes are given only for firm matches. Size tells how often a clone was seen (once, few, many) or the class of an expanded clone, and some rows leave it out.

>-|-|TRBJ2-7|TRBV20-1
CSARQGPYEQYF
TGCAGTGCTAGGCAGGGGCCCTACGAGCAGTACTTC
>few|-|TRBJ1-4|TRBV18
CASSPLSEGLFF
TGTGCCAGCTCACCATTGAGCGAGGGACTGTTTTTT
>few|TRBD1|TRBJ1-1|TRBV10-3
CAISDPGQGGNTEAFF
TGTGCCATCAGTGATCCGGGACAGGGAGGAAACACTGAAGCTTTCTTT
>-|-|TRBJ2-7|TRBV18
CASSLRRGWYEQYF
TGTGCCAGCTCACTAAGGAGAGGTTGGTACGAGCAGTACTTC
>-|-|TRBJ2-1|TRBV24-1
CAVMDGSSYNEQFF
TGTGCCGTTATGGACGGGAGCTCCTACAATGAGCAGTTCTTC
>-|-|TRBJ2-5|TRBV6-5
CASSYSPGSLQTQYF
TGTGCCAGCAGTTACTCGCCAGGGTCCCTGCAGACCCAGTACTTC
>many|TRBD1|TRBJ1-2|TRBV5-1
CASSGTGLNYGYTF
TGCGCCAGCAGCGGGACAGGTTTAAACTATGGCTACACCTTC
>many|TRBD1|TRBJ1-2|TRBV2
CASRRQGLGYGYTF
TGTGCCAGCAGAAGACAGGGGTTAGGCTATGGCTACACCTTC
>-|-|TRBJ2-7|TRBV19
CASSIPVGRSYEQYF
TGTGCCAGTAGTATACCCGTCGGGCGCTCCTACGAGCAGTACTTC
>-|-|TRBJ1-1|TRBV9
CASSVGGWNTEAFF
TGTGCCAGCAGCGTAGGGGGGTGGAACACTGAAGCTTTCTTT
>many|TRBD2|TRBJ2-4|TRBV9
CASSMERGLQYF
TGTGCCAGCTCTATGGAGCGGGGGCTTCAGTACTTC
>-|TRBD1|TRBJ2-1|TRBV20-1
CSATTGGNEQFF
TGCAGTGCTACGACAGGGGGCAATGAGCAGTTCTTC
>few|-|TRBJ1-1|TRBV9
CASSVATWSEAFF
TGTGCCAGCAGCGTAGCTACGTGGAGTGAAGCTTTCTTT
>-|-|TRBJ2-7|TRBV5-1
CASSFAGNEQYF
TGCGCCAGCAGCTTTGCCGGGAACGAGCAGTACTTC
>-|-|TRBJ2-7|TRBV5-1
CASSSLDGPYEQYF
TGCGCCAGCAGCTCGTTGGACGGGCCCTACGAGCAGTACTTC
>few|-|TRBJ2-2|TRBV10-3
CAISYDRNTGELFF
TGTGCCATCAGCTACGACAGGAACACCGGGGAGCTGTTTTTT
>many|-|TRBJ1-2|TRBV25-1
CASSENWVGNYGYTF
TGTGCCAGCAGTGAAAACTGGGTGGGTAACTATGGCTACACCTTC
>-|-|TRBJ1-2|TRBV29-1
CSVGRGQGDYGYTF
TGCAGCGTTGGTCGCGGCCAGGGCGACTATGGCTACACCTTC
>few|-|TRBJ1-1|TRBV29-1
CSVVGRRNTEAFF
TGCAGCGTTGTGGGGAGAAGGAACACTGAAGCTTTCTTT
>-|-|TRBJ1-5|TRBV29-1
CSVAGVNQPQHF
TGCAGCGTTGCGGGAGTAAATCAGCCCCAGCATTTT
>many|TRBD1|TRBJ1-2|TRBV4-1
CASSQRDSRIVGYTF
TGCGCCAGCAGCCAAAGGGACAGCCGGATTGTCGGCTACACCTTC
>many|-|TRBJ2-5|TRBV19
CASSIPAGETQYF
TGTGCCAGTAGTATACCAGCCGGAGAGACCCAGTACTTC
>many|-|TRBJ1-2|TRBV7-9
CASSPGRPNPGGYTF
TGTGCCAGCAGCCCCGGTAGACCCAACCCGGGTGGCTACACCTTC
>many|-|TRBJ1-5|TRBV9
CASSAQGDQPQHF
TGTGCCAGCAGCGCACAGGGCGATCAGCCCCAGCATTTT